This T cell receptor (beta chain) is from a study of brain T cells in children with intractable seizures. Study results and limitations: Absence of clones before surgery may stem from lower sequencing depth.

For this clone: Its antigen remains unknown.

The CDR3 is made up of 15 amino acids. V gave up 1 base and J gave up 5 bases; unmatched junction bases: 6. CDR1 is LNHDA and CDR2 is SQIVND in the germline V gene (reference sequence). The sample's time point: blood from clinic visit 5 months post-surgery; TSC patient then seizure free. Only cases whose brain tissue showed the highest T cell transcript signatures were sequenced. At least one anti-epileptic drug was given before surgery. Profiled with immunoSEQ multiplex PCR; TCRdb holds only in-frame clones, not every one. The profile shows 340,000 or so clones, over 90% of them singletons. V gene TRBV19 combines with J gene TRBJ1-2, with 8 bases lining up with TRBD1. This TCR was recovered from a boy under two years old with tuberous sclerosis and intractable seizures. The sequenced sample was peripheral blood, obtained approximately 5 months after surgery. The CDR3 here is CASSIAPGQVYGYTF. The CDR3 DNA is TGTGCCAGTAGTATAGCACCGGGACAGGTATATGGCTACACCTTC. The entire variable domain, with the rest obtained from reference TRBV19 and TRBJ1-2, is as follows: DGGITQSPKYLFRKEGQNVTLSCEQNLNHDAMYWYRQDPGQGLRLIYYSQIVNDFQKGDIAEGYSVSREKKESFPLTVTSAQKNPTAFYLCASSIAPGQVYGYTFGSGTRLTVV.